The subject of this entry is one T cell receptor beta chain. Reverse transcription of about 0.45 to 1 ug RNA used random hexamers. immunoSEQ multiplex PCR amplified TCR beta CDR3 across 54 Vbeta, 13 Jbeta. From the immunoSEQ multiplex PCR reads, TCRdb called clonotypes with MiXCR, one entry per CDR3 protein. The data hold approximately 90,000 distinct CDR3 sequences, with 80% to 95% observed a single time. This sample was included in a study of CD8 T cells in Susac syndrome. FACS enriched CD8+ TEMRA cells, while bulk CD8+ and CD4+ were negatively isolated. V shed 2 bases and J 1 base; nucleotides not matched to a gene: 5. Germline CDR1 and CDR2: SEHNR and FQNEAQ (reference sequence). CDR3 length: 16 amino acids.

The rearrangement uses TRBV7-9 and TRBJ2-5, with 9 bases fitting TRBD2. What was sequenced was CD8+ T cells from PBMCs. The receptor was isolated from a human donor in good health. The chain's CDR3 is CASSLLAGALQETQYF. The CDR3 DNA is TGTGCCAGCAGCTTATTAGCGGGGGCTCTCCAAGAGACCCAGTACTTC.